This entry describes one T cell receptor beta chain. Its specificity is not known. The data derive from a study of radiation and T cells in renal cell carcinoma. Clones were read by immunoSEQ multiplex PCR, and TCRdb kept only the in-frame ones, dropping some. The repertoire includes 24,000 or so clones, roughly 53% of them detected once, and 20% to 25% sits in the top ten. Broader study findings: In nephrectomy-only tumors, top 100 clonotypes averaged around 40%, versus 54% irradiated. Irradiated tumors held more dominant CDR3 motifs than control tumors. Only small tumor regions of around 1 g were sampled.

Trimming left V 5 bases short and J 2 bases short, with 10 bases between. CDR3 size: 12 residues. Germline CDR1 and CDR2: GTSNPN and SVGIG (reference sequence). Treatment: treatment-naive control, cytoreductive nephrectomy. Controls were unirradiated tumors from treatment-naive cytoreductive nephrectomy patients. The sequence derives from a human donor with renal cell carcinoma. The chain recombines TRBV30 with TRBJ2-7, with D perhaps matching TRBD1 (7 bases). The sample consisted of tumor tissue, taken from a patient whose treatment was nephrectomy without radiotherapy. The CDR3: CAWAGQTYEQYF. The CDR3 nucleotides are TGTGCCTGGGCGGGACAGACCTACGAGCAGTACTTC.